The present T cell receptor (beta chain) was sequenced within a study of shared clonotypes between healthy human individuals. The overall study: Aged 18 to 49, the donors were a couple of women and a few men.

Germline CDR1 reads SGHDN; CDR2 reads FVKESK. V shed 2 bases and J 5 bases; nucleotides not matched to a gene: 7. CDR3 size: 16 residues. The repertoire was sequenced with immunoSEQ multiplex PCR; TCRdb's copy has only in-frame clones and lacks some. This table holds approximately 480,000 clones, 60% to 80% found once. Material: PBMCs. This TCR came from a woman in her 40s in good health. Some clones in this sample may be carry-over from other donors' samples. The V gene is TRBV14, the J gene TRBJ2-7, with TRBD2 identical over 12 bases. CDR3 coding DNA: TGTGCCAGCAGCCAAACCCGACTAGCGGGAGAGGACGAGCAGTACTTC. Protein sequence: CASSQTRLAGEDEQYF.